The 24 T cell receptor beta chains below all came from one sample that was sequenced in a study of blood T cells in healthy people across ages. The authors ran a second PCR of about 7 to 12 cycles using a sample-barcoded 5' primer and a J-beta primer mix. TCRdb re-analysed the 5' RACE reads in MiXCR, keeping a single row per CDR3 protein. The table has 1.5 million to 2 million distinct CDR3 sequences, about 32% seen once. The sequenced sample consisted of blood. The receptors were sampled from a woman aged 25 to 45 in good health.

The J gene is TRBJ2-2, the V gene TRBV12-3 or TRBV12-4, with D unclear. The CDR3 spans 13 residues. The germline V and J ends were trimmed by 5 bases and 6 bases, with 10 bases remaining between them. DNA for the CDR3: TGTGCCAGCAGTAAGGGTAGGGCCGGGGAGCTGTTTTTT. Translating it yields CASSKGRAGELFF.

The chain uses TRBV5-5 and TRBJ2-1, with 13 bases identical to TRBD2. The CDR3 consists of 17 residues. Germline CDR1 reads SGHKS; CDR2 reads YYEKEE (reference sequence). V lost 4 bases to trimming and J lost 3 bases; unmatched junction nucleotides: 7. The CDR3 loop reads CASSPGTSGAGYNEQFF. CDR3 DNA sequence: TGTGCCAGCAGCCCCGGGACTAGCGGGGCGGGCTACAATGAGCAGTTCTTC.

By proportion, this clonotype is medium-sized. V and J are TRBV20-1 and TRBJ2-7; D unresolved. The CDR3 runs to 11 residues. V lost 3 bases and J lost 4, with 7 bases in between. The germline V gene has CDR1 DFQATT and CDR2 SNEGSKA (reference sequence). The CDR3 DNA reads TGCAGTGCTAGGGCGGAGTACGAGCAGTACTTC. The encoded protein is CSARAEYEQYF.

The chain is built from TRBV15 and TRBJ1-2; D gene uncertain. The germline V gene encodes CDR1 LNHNV and CDR2 YYDKDF (reference sequence). The ends were cut back, 4 bases at V and 0 bases at J, with 9 bases in the middle. This CDR3 is 14 amino acids long. CDR3 residues: CATSNLVTNYGYTF. CDR3 in DNA: TGTGCCACCAGCAATCTGGTTACTAACTATGGCTACACCTTC.

This clonotype was observed a handful of times. The chain uses TRBV10-3 and TRBJ2-5; no clear D gene. This CDR3 spans 14 amino acids. The germline V gene has CDR1 ENHRY and CDR2 SYGVKD. V lost 5 bases to trimming and J lost 1 base, with 11 bases between them. For the CDR3, the DNA is TGTGCCATCAGTCCACACCCATTCCAAGAGACCCAGTACTTC. Translation gives CAISPHPFQETQYF.

As regards this clonotype: At one boundary the junction diverges from the germline segment, which might be a read error. The rearrangement joins TRBV7-9 to TRBJ2-1; 11 bases map to TRBD2. CDR1 and CDR2 (germline): SEHNR, FQNEAQ (reference sequence). The CDR3 is made up of 20 amino acids. The CDR3 sequence is CASSSVPGLAVIGSYNEQFF. In nucleotides, the CDR3 is TGTGCCAGCAGTTCGGTGCCGGGACTAGCGGTTATCGGCTCCTACAACGAGCAGTTCTTC.

The V and J genes are TRBV9 and TRBJ2-2, with D possibly matching TRBD1 (6 bases). Between the trimmed V and J ends, which lost 1 base and 1 base, there was a span of 8 bases. From germline, CDR1 is SGDLS and CDR2 YYNGEE. This CDR3 has 15 amino acids. The CDR3 here is CASSVQDRNTGELFF. The CDR3 nucleotides are TGTGCCAGCAGCGTACAGGACAGGAACACCGGGGAGCTGTTTTTT.

The rearrangement uses TRBV27 and TRBJ1-5, with D maybe TRBD1 (5 bases). The CDR3 runs 16 residues. V was trimmed by 0 bases and J by 5 bases, leaving 14 bases between them. Per germline, CDR1 MNHEY and CDR2 SMNVEV (reference sequence). The CDR3 DNA follows: TGTGCCAGCAGTTTATCAGTATCGGGGGGGGATCAGCCCCAGCATTTT. This sequence encodes CASSLSVSGGDQPQHF.

This clonotype has a handful of counts. The junction departs from the called germline gene at one end, perhaps through a read error. The V call is TRBV6-1, the J call TRBJ2-5; possibly TRBD1 for D (5 bases). The CDR3 is 13 residues long. Germline CDR1 is MNHNS and CDR2 is SASEGT. CDR3 sequence reads: CASSEDGQGTQYF. The CDR3 nucleotides read TGTGCCAGCAGTGAAGACGGACAAGGGACCCAGTACTTC.

There are many counts of this clonotype. V and J are TRBV10-3 and TRBJ2-1; the D gene is possibly TRBD2 (5 bases). This CDR3 spans 13 amino acids. Germline assignment: CDR1 ENHRY and CDR2 SYGVKD. Trimming cost V 4 bases and J 7 bases, with 11 bases left between them. Here the CDR3 DNA reads TGTGCCATCAGTGTTTTTGGGGAGAATGAGCAGTTCTTC. Protein: CAISVFGENEQFF.

V is TRBV7-9 and J is TRBJ2-7, with 8 positions matching TRBD1. CDR1 is SEHNR, CDR2 FQNEAQ, per germline (reference sequence). This CDR3 is 15 amino acids long. Losses at the gene ends were 4 bases for V and 3 bases for J; bases not matched to a gene: 8. The CDR3 spells CASSSTTGENYEQYF. The CDR3 DNA is TGTGCCAGCAGCTCTACGACAGGGGAGAACTACGAGCAGTACTTC. Combining the CDR3 with reference TRBV7-9 and TRBJ2-7 gives the whole variable domain DTGVSQNPRHKITKRGQNVTFRCDPISEHNRLYWYRQTLGQGPEFLTYFQNEAQLEKSRLLSDRFSAERPKGSFSTLEIQRTEQGDSAMYLCASSSTTGENYEQYFGPGTRLTVT.

This clonotype appeared a few times. The genes are TRBV20-1 and TRBJ2-2; weak D call: TRBD2 (6 bases). With 5 bases removed from V and 0 bases from J, the gap between germline ends came to 13 bases. The CDR3 spans 15 residues. Looked up from germline, CDR1 is DFQATT and CDR2 is SNEGSKA (reference sequence). As DNA, the CDR3 is TGCAGTGCTTTCTCCGGGACTTCGAACACCGGGGAGCTGTTTTTT. This encodes CSAFSGTSNTGELFF.

V is TRBV4-1 and J is TRBJ1-4; TRBD1 might be the D (5 bases). The CDR3 contains 14 residues. Trimming shortened V by 5 bases and J by 4 bases, and 11 bases separated the two germline ends. Germline lookup yields CDR1 MGHRA and CDR2 YSYEKL. DNA for the CDR3: TGCGCCAGCAGCTTGGGACTGTATAATGAAAAACTGTTTTTT. Its protein is CASSLGLYNEKLFF.

V gene TRBV4-1 combines with J gene TRBJ2-7; 11 bases agree with TRBD2. From germline, CDR1 is MGHRA and CDR2 YSYEKL. The CDR3 spans 14 residues. V lost 1 base and J lost 4; bases outside the gene matches: 0. CDR3 sequence (DNA): TGCGCCAGCAGCCAAGCTAGCGGGGGGTACGAGCAGTACTTC. Protein: CASSQASGGYEQYF.

This clonotype has a handful of counts. An end of the junction does not agree with germline; a read error may underlie this. CDR3 loop: CASSLAEGENTEAFF. The CDR3 nucleotides read TGTGCCAGCAGCCTAGCGGAGGGGGAGAACACTGAAGCTTTCTTT. The rearrangement links TRBV7-9 to TRBJ1-1; maybe TRBD1 (6 bases). The CDR3 extends over 15 amino acids. CDR1 and CDR2 (germline): SEHNR, FQNEAQ (reference sequence).

The gene calls are TRBV11-2 and TRBJ2-1; D uncertain. CDR1 SGHAT and CDR2 FQNNGV come from the germline V gene. The ends were cut back, 5 bases at V and 3 bases at J, with 20 bases in the middle. CDR3 size: 17 residues. The CDR3 sequence is CASSVVFRHGIYNEQFF. The CDR3 DNA follows: TGTGCCAGCAGCGTAGTGTTCCGCCATGGTATCTACAATGAGCAGTTCTTC.

This clonotype was seen a few times. The genes are TRBV11-2 and TRBJ2-3; possibly TRBD1 or TRBD2 for D (5 bases each). The germline V gene encodes CDR1 SGHAT and CDR2 FQNNGV. This CDR3 contains 16 residues. V was shortened by 7 bases and J by 0 bases, with 17 bases between the two germline ends. The CDR3 protein is CASTLSGGSSTDTQYF. The CDR3 DNA sequence: TGTGCCAGCACCCTAAGTGGGGGTTCGAGCACAGATACGCAGTATTTT.

The table lists this clonotype with many counts. The chain employs TRBV12-3 or TRBV12-4 and TRBJ2-7; weak D call: TRBD2 (6 bases). CDR3 length: 12 amino acids. Trimming removed 3 bases at V and 5 bases at J, with 8 bases between. The CDR3 region has the DNA TGTGCCAGCAGTTTTGGAGGGAACGAGCAGTACTTC. This translates into CASSFGGNEQYF.

This clonotype came up a few times. This chain connects TRBV7-9 to TRBJ2-5; 7 bases are a match to TRBD1. Germline V gene lookup returns CDR1 SEHNR and CDR2 FQNEAQ (reference sequence). The CDR3 spans 14 residues. V lost 6 bases to trimming and J lost 5 bases; unmatched junction nucleotides: 9. The CDR3 region is CASSFLQGRETQYF. The CDR3 bases are TGTGCCAGCAGTTTCTTACAGGGGCGGGAGACCCAGTACTTC.

This clonotype was observed many times. V is TRBV29-1 and J is TRBJ2-7; possibly TRBD2 for D (6 bases). V lost 4 bases, J lost 5 bases, and 9 bases lay in between. The V gene's germline CDR1 is SQVTM and CDR2 ANQGSEA. CDR3 size: 11 residues. CDR3 protein: CSVGQRDEQYF. CDR3 sequence (DNA): TGCAGCGTTGGACAGCGGGACGAGCAGTACTTC.

The chain is built from TRBV20-1 and TRBJ2-1; TRBD2 matches at 8 bases. CDR3 length: 14 amino acids. V lost 4 bases to trimming and J lost 4 bases; unmatched junction nucleotides: 6. The germline V gene encodes CDR1 DFQATT and CDR2 SNEGSKA (reference sequence). The chain's CDR3 is CSAKIAGRYNEQFF. The CDR3 bases are TGCAGTGCTAAGATAGCGGGGAGGTACAATGAGCAGTTCTTC.

This clonotype was seen a handful of times. The chain combines TRBV20-1 with TRBJ2-7; D is undetermined. CDR3 length: 14 residues. The germline gives CDR1 DFQATT, CDR2 SNEGSKA (reference sequence). The V gene lost 0 bases and the J gene lost 3 bases, with 12 bases spanning the gap. The CDR3 nucleotides read TGCAGTGCTAGAGATGCTAACGGGTTCTACGAGCAGTACTTC. It translates to CSARDANGFYEQYF.

This clonotype showed up just a few times. The rearrangement links TRBV5-1 to TRBJ2-7, with 7 bases matching TRBD2. Germline V CDR1 and CDR2: SGHRS, YFSETQ. V trimming: 1 base; J trimming: 0 bases; junction bases outside the gene matches: 10. The CDR3 spans 17 residues. Written as DNA, the CDR3 is TGCGCCAGCAGCTTGAGCTCTAGCGGAGCCCGCTCCTACGAGCAGTACTTC. It is translated as CASSLSSSGARSYEQYF.

This clonotype has a handful of counts. The chain couples TRBV20-1 to TRBJ1-6; D gene unclear. The CDR3 is 13 amino acids. Trimming shortened V by 0 bases and J by 9 bases, and 9 bases separated the two germline ends. The germline V gene encodes CDR1 DFQATT and CDR2 SNEGSKA (reference sequence). CDR3 bases: TGCAGTGCTAGAGATTATTCGGCTTCACCCCTCCACTTT. It specifies CSARDYSASPLHF.